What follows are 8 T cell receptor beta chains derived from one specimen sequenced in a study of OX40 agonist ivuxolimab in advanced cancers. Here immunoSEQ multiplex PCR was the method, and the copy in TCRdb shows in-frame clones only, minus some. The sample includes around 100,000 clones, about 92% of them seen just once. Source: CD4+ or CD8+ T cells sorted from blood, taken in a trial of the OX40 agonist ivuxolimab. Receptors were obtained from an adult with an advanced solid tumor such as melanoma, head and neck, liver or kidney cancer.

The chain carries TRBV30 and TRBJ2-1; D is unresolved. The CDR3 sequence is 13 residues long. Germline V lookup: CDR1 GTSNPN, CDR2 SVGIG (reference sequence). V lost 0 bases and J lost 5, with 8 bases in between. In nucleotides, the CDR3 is TGTGCCTGGAGTGTACTGGGGAACAATGAGCAGTTCTTC. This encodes CAWSVLGNNEQFF.

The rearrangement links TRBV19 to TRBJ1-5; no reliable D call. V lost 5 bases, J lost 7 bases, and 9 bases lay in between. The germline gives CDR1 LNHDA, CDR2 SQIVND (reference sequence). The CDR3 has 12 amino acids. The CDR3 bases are TGTGCCAGTAGTCCATCGAGGCAGCCCCAGCATTTT. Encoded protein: CASSPSRQPQHF.

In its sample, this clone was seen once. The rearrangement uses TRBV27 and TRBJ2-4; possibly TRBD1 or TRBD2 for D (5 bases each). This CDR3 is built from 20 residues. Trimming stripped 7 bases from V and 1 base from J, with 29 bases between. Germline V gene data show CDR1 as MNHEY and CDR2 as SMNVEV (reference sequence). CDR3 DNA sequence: TGTGCCAGCATTAATTTCCGGGACCCCGGCTGGGACGGGGCCAAAAACATTCAGTACTTC. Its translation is CASINFRDPGWDGAKNIQYF.

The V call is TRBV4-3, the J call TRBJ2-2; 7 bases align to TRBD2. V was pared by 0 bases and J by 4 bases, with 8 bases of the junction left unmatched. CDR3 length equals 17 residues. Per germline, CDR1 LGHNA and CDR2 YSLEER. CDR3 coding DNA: TGCGCCAGCAGCCAAGATCGGGGGAGGGTCAGCACCGGGGAGCTGTTTTTT. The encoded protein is CASSQDRGRVSTGELFF.

The DNA of the CDR3 is TGTGCCAGCAGCCTGGACAGTAACTATGGCTACACCTTC. Translated, it gives CASSLDSNYGYTF. V usage is TRBV6-5 and J usage is TRBJ1-2; tentatively, D is TRBD1 (6 bases). Trimming pared 6 bases from V and 1 base from J, leaving 9 bases between. From germline, CDR1 is MNHEY and CDR2 SVGAGI. CDR3 length equals 13 residues.

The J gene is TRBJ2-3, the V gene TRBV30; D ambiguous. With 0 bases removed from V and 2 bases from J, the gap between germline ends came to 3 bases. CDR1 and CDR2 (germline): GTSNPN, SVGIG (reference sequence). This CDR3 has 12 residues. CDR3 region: CAWSVATDTQYF. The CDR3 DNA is TGTGCCTGGAGTGTCGCCACAGATACGCAGTATTTT.

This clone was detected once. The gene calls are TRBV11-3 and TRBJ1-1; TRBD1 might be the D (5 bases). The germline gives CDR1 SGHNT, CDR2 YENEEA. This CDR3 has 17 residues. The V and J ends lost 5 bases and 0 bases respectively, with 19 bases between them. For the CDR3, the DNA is TGTGCCAGCAGCCCGGGGGGACGAACCTATATGAACACTGAAGCTTTCTTT. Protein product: CASSPGGRTYMNTEAFF.

The CDR3 loop is CASSFGSYNEQFF. In DNA, the CDR3 is TGTGCCAGCAGTTTTGGTTCCTACAATGAGCAGTTCTTC. This chain uses TRBV27 with TRBJ2-1; D remains unclear. CDR1 and CDR2 from the germline V gene are MNHEY and SMNVEV (reference sequence). With 3 bases removed from V and 1 base from J, the gap between germline ends came to 4 bases. The CDR3 is 13 amino acids.